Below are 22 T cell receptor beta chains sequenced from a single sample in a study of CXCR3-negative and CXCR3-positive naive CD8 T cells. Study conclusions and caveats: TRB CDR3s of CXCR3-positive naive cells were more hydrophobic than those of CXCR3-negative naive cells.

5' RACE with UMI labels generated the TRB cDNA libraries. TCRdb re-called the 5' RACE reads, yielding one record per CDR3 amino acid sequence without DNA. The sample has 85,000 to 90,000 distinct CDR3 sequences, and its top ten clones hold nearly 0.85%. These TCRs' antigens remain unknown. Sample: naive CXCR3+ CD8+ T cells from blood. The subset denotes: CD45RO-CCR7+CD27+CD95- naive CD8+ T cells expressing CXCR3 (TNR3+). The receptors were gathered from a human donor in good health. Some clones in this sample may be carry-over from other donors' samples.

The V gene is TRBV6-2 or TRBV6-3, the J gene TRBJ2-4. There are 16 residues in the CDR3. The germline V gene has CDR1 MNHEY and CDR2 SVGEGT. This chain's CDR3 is CASSYDLNLAKNIQYF.

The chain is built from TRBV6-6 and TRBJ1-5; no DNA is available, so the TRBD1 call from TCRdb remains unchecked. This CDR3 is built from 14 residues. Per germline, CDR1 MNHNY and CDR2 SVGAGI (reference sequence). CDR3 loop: CASGLTGDSQPQHF.

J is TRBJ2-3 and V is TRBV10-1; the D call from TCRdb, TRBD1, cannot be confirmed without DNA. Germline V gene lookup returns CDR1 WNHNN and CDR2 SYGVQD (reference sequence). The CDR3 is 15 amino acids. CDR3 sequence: CASTPQGRSTDTQYF.

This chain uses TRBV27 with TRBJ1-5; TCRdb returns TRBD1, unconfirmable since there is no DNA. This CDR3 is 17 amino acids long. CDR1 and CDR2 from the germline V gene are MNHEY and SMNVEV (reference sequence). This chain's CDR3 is CASSLEPPTGSNQPQHF.

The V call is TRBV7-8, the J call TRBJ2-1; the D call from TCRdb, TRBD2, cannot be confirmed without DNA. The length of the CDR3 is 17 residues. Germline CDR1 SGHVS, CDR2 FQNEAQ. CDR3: CASSLSGGRYSYNEQFF.

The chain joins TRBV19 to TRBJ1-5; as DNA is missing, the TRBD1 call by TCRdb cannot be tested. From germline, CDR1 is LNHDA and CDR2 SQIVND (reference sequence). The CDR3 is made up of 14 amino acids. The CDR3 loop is CASGTGAPNQPQHF. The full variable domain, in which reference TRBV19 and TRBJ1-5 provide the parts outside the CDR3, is DGGITQSPKYLFRKEGQNVTLSCEQNLNHDAMYWYRQDPGQGLRLIYYSQIVNDFQKGDIAEGYSVSREKKESFPLTVTSAQKNPTAFYLCASGTGAPNQPQHFGDGTRLSIL.

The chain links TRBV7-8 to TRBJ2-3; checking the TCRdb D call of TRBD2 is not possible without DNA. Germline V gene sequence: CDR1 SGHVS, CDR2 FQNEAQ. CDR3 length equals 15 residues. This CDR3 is CASRVSGPSRDTQYF.

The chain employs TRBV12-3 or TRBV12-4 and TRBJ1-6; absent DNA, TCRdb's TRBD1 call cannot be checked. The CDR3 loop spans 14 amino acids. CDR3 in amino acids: CASSFWGPNSPLHF.

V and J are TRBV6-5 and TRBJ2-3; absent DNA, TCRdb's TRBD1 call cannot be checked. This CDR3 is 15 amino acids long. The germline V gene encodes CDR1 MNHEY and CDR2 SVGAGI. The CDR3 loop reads CASSRSTGIPDTQYF.

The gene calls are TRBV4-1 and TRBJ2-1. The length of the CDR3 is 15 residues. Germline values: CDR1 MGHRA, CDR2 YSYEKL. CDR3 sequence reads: CASSQVGDAYNEQFF.

The CDR3 protein is CASSSPGVPQGSGANVLTF. This sequence joins TRBV7-9 and TRBJ2-6; checking the TCRdb D call of TRBD1 is not possible without DNA. The CDR3 spans 19 residues. Germline V gene data show CDR1 as SEHNR and CDR2 as FQNEAQ (reference sequence).

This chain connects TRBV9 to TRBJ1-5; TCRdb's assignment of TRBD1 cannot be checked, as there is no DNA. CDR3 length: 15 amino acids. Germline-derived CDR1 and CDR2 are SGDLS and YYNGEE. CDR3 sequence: CASSAGGQVNQPQHF. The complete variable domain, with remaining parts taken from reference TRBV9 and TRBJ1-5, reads DSGVTQTPKHLITATGQRVTLRCSPRSGDLSVYWYQQSLDQGLQFLIQYYNGEERAKGNILERFSAQQFPDLHSELNLSSLELGDSALYFCASSAGGQVNQPQHFGDGTRLSIL.

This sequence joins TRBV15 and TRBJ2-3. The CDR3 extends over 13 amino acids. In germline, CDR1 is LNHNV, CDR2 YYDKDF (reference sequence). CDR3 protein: CATSRVSTDTQYF.

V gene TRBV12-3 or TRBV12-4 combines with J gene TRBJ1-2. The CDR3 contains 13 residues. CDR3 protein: CASSIRPGYGYTF.

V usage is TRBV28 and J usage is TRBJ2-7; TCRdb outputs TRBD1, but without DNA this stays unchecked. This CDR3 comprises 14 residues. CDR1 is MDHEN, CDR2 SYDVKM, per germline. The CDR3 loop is CASRRDRGNYERYF.

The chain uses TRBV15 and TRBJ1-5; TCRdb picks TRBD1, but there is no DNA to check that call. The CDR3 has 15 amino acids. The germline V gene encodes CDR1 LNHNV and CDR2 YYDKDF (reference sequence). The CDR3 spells CATSRGTGLGQPQHF.

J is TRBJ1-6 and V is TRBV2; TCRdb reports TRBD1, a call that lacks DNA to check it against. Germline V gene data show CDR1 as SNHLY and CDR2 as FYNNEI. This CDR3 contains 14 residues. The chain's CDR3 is CASSGTDYNSPLHF.

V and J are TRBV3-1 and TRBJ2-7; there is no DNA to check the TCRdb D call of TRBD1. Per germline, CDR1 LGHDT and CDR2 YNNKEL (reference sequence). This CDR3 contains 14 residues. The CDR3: CASSQAGPIYEQYF.

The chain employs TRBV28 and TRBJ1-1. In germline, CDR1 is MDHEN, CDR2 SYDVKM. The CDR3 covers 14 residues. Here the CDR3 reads CASSFISLTVEAFF.

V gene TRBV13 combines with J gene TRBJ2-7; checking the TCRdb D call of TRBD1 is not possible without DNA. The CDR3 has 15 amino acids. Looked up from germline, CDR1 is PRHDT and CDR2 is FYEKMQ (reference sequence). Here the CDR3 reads CASSSTGTGSYEQYF.

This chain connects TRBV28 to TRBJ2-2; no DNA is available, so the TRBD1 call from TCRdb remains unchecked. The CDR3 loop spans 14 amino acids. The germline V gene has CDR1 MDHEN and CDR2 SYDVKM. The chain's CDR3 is CASTPLQRTGELFF.

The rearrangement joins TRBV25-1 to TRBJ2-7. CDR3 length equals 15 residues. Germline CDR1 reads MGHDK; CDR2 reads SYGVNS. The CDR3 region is CASSESVGMGYEQYF.